The entry below gives a single TCR beta chain sequence along with its context. This clone occurred once. It has no known antigen specificity. Base quality data are lacking; no much larger clone is found one base away. Sample time point, as interpreted from the label and publication: at surgical resection after neoadjuvant nivolumab +/- ipilimumab. The samples were taken from NEOSTAR, a phase 2 randomized trial in operable NSCLC that tested neoadjuvant nivolumab or nivolumab plus ipilimumab, followed by surgery. Receptor amplification or capture employed the immunoSEQ multiplex PCR assay. The study's processing was this. Repertoires were summarized by richness and clonality, and significantly expanded and contracted clones were identified between pre- and post-therapy samples. TCRdb re-hosts the immuneACCESS table, in-frame sequences only. Its copies lack some clones; in the studies checked, an unresolved V gene accounts for under half of them, and the cause for the rest is not known. D and trimming were read from the DNA, whereas the V and J calls and clone size are those reported in that table. The sample table lists 9,100 or so clones, approximately 80% of them with a count of one. In total, the top ten clones hold about 3.4% of the sample.

Between the V and J ends, shortened by 4 bases and 1 base respectively, the junction contains 11 bases. Based on the germline V gene, the CDR1 and CDR2 sequences are SGHDN and FVKESK. The CDR3 numbers 14 residues from cysteine through phenylalanine. Of all the DNA, just the CDR3 is kept, 42 bases in frame from base 1. The source of the sample is a study of neoadjuvant nivolumab and ipilimumab in lung cancer (dated by TCRdb to 2018 to 2020). Study-wide context: Intravenous nivolumab was dosed at 3 mg/kg on days 1, 15 and 29, and in the combination arm ipilimumab 1 mg/kg was added on day 1 only. The primary trial endpoint was the major pathologic response (MPR) rate in the intention-to-treat population in each study arm. Of the 40 to 50 patients with operable NSCLC treated in the trial, approximately 23 were randomized to nivolumab monotherapy and some 20 to nivolumab plus ipilimumab. TCR repertoires in pretherapy (baseline) peripheral blood were compared with TCR repertoires in tumors resected at surgery after neoadjuvant immune checkpoint blockade. Matched pretherapy and resected tumor pairs were analyzed from seven patients, of whom four had been treated with nivolumab and three with nivolumab plus ipilimumab.

The paper as a whole reports these results and caveats: No significant correlation was found between TCR clonality and pathologic tumor regression, and only one major-pathologic-response sample was available for the clonality analysis. TCR richness and clonality were greater in resected tumors than in tumor-adjacent uninvolved lung, and increases were seen in more dual-therapy-treated tumors. From pretherapy to surgery, tumor T-cell richness and clonality increased in three of three dual-therapy tumors but in only two of four nivolumab-treated tumors. Richness in tumors resected after neoadjuvant therapy showed a positive correlation with pretherapy blood TCR richness (Spearman R ≈ 0.78). TCR sequencing was performed in a small number of samples.

Here the chain combines TRBV14 and TRBJ2-7, with the D gene possibly TRBD1 or TRBD2, each one fitting 5 bases. The material sequenced was tumor tissue, taken after neoadjuvant nivolumab, alone or with ipilimumab, at or shortly before surgery. This clonotype was obtained from an adult with non-small cell lung cancer. The CDR3 reads as follows: CASSLRGTSYEQYF. The DNA sequence is TGTGCCAGCAGCCTTCGAGGGACGTCCTACGAGCAGTACTTC.